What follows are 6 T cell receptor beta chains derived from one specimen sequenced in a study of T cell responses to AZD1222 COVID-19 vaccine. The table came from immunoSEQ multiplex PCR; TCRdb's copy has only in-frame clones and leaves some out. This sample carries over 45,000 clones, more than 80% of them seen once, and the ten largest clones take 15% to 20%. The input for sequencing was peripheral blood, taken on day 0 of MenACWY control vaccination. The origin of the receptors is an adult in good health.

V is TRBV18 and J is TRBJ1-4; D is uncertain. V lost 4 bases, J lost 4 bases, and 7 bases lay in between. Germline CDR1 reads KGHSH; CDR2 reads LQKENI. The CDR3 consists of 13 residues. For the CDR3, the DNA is TGTGCCAGCTCACGCAGAAATAATGAAAAACTGTTTTTT. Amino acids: CASSRRNNEKLFF. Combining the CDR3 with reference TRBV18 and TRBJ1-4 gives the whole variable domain NAGVMQNPRHLVRRRGQEARLRCSPMKGHSHVYWYRQLPEEGLKFMVYLQKENIIDESGMPKERFSAEFPKEGPSILRIQQVVRGDSAAYFCASSRRNNEKLFFGSGTQLSVL.

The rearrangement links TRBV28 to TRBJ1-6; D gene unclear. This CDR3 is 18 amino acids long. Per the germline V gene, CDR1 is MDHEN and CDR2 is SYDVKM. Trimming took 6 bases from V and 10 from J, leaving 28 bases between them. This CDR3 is CASRPDSTKRGFRSPLHF. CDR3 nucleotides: TGTGCCAGCAGACCCGACTCTACAAAGCGTGGGTTTCGATCACCCCTCCACTTT.

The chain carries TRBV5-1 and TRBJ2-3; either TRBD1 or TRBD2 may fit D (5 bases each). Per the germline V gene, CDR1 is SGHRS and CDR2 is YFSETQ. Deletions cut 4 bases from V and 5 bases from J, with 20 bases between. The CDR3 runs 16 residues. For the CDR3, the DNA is TGCGCCAGCAGCATCCGGGACCCTTCTGGGGTAGATACGCAGTATTTT. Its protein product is CASSIRDPSGVDTQYF.

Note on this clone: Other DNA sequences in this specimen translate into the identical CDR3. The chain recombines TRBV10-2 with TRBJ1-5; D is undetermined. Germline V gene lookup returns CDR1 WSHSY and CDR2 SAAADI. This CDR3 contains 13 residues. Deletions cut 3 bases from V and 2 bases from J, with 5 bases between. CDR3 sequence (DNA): TGCGCCAGCAGTGACGGCGGCAATCAGCCCCAGCATTTT. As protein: CASSDGGNQPQHF.

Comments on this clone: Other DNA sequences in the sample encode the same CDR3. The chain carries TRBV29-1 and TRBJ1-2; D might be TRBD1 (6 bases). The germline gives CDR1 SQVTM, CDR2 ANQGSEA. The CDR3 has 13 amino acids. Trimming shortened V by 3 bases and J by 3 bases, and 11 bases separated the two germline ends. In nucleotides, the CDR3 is TGCAGCGTTGACGTCAGGGGATACTATGGCTACACCTTC. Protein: CSVDVRGYYGYTF.

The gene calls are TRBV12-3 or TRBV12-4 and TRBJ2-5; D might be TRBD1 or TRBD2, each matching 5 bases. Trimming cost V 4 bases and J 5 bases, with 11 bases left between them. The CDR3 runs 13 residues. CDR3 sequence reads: CASSYQGGETQYF. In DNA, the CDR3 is TGTGCCAGCAGTTATCAGGGCGGGGAGACCCAGTACTTC.